The text below deals with one TCR beta chain. Its antigen is not known. At one boundary the junction diverges from the germline segment, which might be a read error. This entry is derived from a study of cytomegalovirus exposure and HLA in healthy donors. Study observations and caveats: In a later analysis, HLA-associated TCR beta chains were more clonally expanded than equally common others. It was only CMV serostatus that was available as immune exposure information.

The CDR3 loop spans 14 amino acids. CDR1 is SEHNR, CDR2 FQNEAQ, per germline (reference sequence). A multiplex PCR was run with 60 Vbeta primers and 13 Jbeta primers. Sequencing was performed with immunoSEQ multiplex PCR; in TCRdb, only in-frame clones are kept and a portion is missing. The sample lists around 170,000 clones, roughly 84% occurring once. Source material: PBMCs. The V call is TRBV7-9, the J call TRBJ1-1, with D uncertain. The receptor was isolated from a woman between 50 and 59 years old in good health and CMV-seropositive. In nucleotides, the CDR3 is TGTTCCAGCAGCTTAGAAGGAGACCATAGGAAAGCTTTCTTT. Residues: CSSSLEGDHRKAFF.